This TCR beta chain was sequenced for a study of cytomegalovirus exposure and HLA in healthy donors. Sequenced by immunoSEQ multiplex PCR; TCRdb stores in-frame clones only, minus some. This repertoire shows approximately 160,000 clones, about 89% found once; its top ten account for about 3.5%. Sequences were obtained from PBMCs. The origin of this receptor is a young woman in good health and CMV-seropositive.

As DNA, the CDR3 is TGTGCCAGCAGCCATACTAGCGGGCATCGCAGCAATGAGCAGTTCTTC. Translation gives CASSHTSGHRSNEQFF. The V call is TRBV11-1, the J call TRBJ2-1; 9 bases are shared with TRBD2. In germline, CDR1 is SGHAT, CDR2 FQDESV (reference sequence). This CDR3 is built from 16 residues. The V segment lost 5 bases and the J segment 6 bases; nucleotides outside the gene matches: 11.